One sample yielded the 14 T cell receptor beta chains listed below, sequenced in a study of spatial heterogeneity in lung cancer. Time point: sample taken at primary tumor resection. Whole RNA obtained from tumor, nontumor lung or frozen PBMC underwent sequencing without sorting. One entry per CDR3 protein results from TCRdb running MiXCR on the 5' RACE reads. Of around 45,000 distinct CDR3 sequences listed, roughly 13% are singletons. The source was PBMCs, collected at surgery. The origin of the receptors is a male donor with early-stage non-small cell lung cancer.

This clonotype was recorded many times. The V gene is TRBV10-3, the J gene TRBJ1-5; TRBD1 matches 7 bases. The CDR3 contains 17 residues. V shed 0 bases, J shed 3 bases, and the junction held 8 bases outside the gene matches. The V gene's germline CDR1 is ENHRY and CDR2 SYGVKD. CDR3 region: CAISESGPGQANQPQHF. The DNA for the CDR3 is TGTGCCATCAGTGAGTCAGGCCCCGGACAGGCCAATCAGCCCCAGCATTTT.

CDR3 DNA: TGCAGCGTTGGGATGGGGGGCCAGTTCTACGAGCAGTACTTC. It translates to CSVGMGGQFYEQYF. The chain combines TRBV29-1 with TRBJ2-7, with D perhaps being TRBD1 or TRBD2 (6 bases each). Deletions cut 4 bases from V and 3 bases from J, with 16 bases between. Germline CDR1 SQVTM, CDR2 ANQGSEA. This CDR3 contains 14 residues.

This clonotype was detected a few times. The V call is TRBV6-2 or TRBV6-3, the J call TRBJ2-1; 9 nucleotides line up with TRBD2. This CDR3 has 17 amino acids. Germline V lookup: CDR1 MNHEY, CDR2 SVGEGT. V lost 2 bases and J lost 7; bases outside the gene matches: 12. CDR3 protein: CASSYGTLAGIRNEQFF. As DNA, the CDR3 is TGTGCCAGCAGTTACGGTACTCTAGCGGGAATCCGGAATGAGCAGTTCTTC.

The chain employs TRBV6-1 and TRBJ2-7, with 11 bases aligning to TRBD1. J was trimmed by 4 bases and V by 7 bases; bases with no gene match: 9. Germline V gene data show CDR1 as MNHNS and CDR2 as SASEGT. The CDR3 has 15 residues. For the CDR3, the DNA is TGTGCCAGCATCACCTCCGGGACAGGGGGGTACGAGCAGTACTTC. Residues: CASITSGTGGYEQYF.

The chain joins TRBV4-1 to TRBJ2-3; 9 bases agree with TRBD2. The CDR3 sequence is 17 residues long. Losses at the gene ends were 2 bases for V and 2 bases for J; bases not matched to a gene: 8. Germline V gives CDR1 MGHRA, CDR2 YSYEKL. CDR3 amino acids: CASSQRGLAGSTDTQYF. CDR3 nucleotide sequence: TGCGCCAGCAGCCAAAGGGGGCTAGCGGGGTCCACAGATACGCAGTATTTT.

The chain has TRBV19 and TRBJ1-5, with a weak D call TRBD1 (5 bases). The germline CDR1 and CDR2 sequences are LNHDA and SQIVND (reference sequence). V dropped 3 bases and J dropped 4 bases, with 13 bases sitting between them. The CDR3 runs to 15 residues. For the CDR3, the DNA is TGTGCCAGTAGTATGCGGGACGGGCAAAATCAGCCCCAGCATTTT. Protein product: CASSMRDGQNQPQHF.

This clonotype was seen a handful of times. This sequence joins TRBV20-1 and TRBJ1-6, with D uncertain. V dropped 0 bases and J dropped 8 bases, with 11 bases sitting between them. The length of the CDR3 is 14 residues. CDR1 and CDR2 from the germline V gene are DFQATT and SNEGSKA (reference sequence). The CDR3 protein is CSARDLTRDSPLHF. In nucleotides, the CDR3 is TGCAGTGCTAGAGATCTAACAAGGGATTCACCCCTCCACTTT.

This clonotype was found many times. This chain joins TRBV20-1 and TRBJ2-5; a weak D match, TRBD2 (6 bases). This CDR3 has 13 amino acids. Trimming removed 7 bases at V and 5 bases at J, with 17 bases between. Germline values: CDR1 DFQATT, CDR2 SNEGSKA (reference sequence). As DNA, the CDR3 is TGCAGTGTCCAACTAGGAAGCGGGGAGACCCAGTACTTC. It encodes CSVQLGSGETQYF.

The CDR3 is CASSSVRHSYEQYF. CDR3 bases: TGTGCCAGCAGCTCCGTTCGGCATTCCTACGAGCAGTACTTC. This chain uses TRBV11-2 with TRBJ2-7, with D unresolved. This CDR3 is 14 amino acids long. CDR1 and CDR2 (germline): SGHAT, FQNNGV. V was cut by 4 bases and J by 1 base, with 11 bases left in between.

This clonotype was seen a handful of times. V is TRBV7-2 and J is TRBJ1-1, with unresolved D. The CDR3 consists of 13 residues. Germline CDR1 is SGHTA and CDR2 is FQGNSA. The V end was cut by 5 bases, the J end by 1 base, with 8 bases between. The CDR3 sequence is CASSLDKNTEAFF. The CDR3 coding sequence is TGTGCCAGCAGCCTTGACAAGAACACTGAAGCTTTCTTT.

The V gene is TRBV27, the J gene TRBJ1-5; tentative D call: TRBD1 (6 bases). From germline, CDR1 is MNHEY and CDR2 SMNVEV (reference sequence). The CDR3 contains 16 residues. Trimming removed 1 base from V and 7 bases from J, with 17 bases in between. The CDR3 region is CASSLYPDSGRQPQHF. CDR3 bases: TGTGCCAGCAGTTTATACCCGGACAGTGGAAGGCAGCCCCAGCATTTT.

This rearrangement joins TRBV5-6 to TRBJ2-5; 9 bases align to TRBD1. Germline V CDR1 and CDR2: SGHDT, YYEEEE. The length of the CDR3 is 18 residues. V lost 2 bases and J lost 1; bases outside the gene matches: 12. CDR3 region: CASSLRSGTGSFQETQYF. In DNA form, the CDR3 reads TGTGCCAGCAGCTTAAGGTCCGGGACAGGGTCCTTCCAAGAGACCCAGTACTTC.

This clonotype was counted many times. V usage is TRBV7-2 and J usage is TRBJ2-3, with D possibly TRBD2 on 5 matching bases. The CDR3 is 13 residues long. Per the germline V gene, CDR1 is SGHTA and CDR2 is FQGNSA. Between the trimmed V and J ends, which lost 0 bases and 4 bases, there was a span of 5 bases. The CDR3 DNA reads TGTGCCAGCAGCTTAGCGCGGGCAGATACGCAGTATTTT. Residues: CASSLARADTQYF.

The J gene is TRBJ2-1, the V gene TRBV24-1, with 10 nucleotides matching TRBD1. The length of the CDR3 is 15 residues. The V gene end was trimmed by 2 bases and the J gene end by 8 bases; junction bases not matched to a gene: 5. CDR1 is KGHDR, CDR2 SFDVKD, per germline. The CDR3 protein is CATSDSGTGVDEQFF. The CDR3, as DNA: TGTGCCACCAGTGATTCTGGGACAGGGGTGGATGAGCAGTTCTTC.